These 30 T cell receptor beta chains were sequenced from one sample in a study of blood T cell repertoires in COVID-19 (dated by TCRdb to 2019 to 2021). To prepare the library, the immunoSEQ multiplex PCR assay was applied. TCRdb retrieved this table from immuneACCESS and kept in-frame rearrangements only. Not all clones are present; in checked studies, unresolved V genes account for under half, and no reason is known for the remainder. This sample is represented by around 84,000 clones; under 80% of them were singletons. The ten largest account for approximately 40% of the sample. Sequenced sample: peripheral blood. These TCRs come from a man aged 55 to 69 with COVID-19, enrolled during active disease.

The chain is built from TRBV28 and TRBJ2-7; possibly TRBD2 for D (6 bases). Per germline, CDR1 MDHEN and CDR2 SYDVKM. The length of the CDR3 is 15 residues. Trimming shortened V by 7 bases and J by 2 bases, and 18 bases separated the two germline ends. The CDR3 sequence: CASTTSQVRPYEQYF. CDR3 sequence (DNA): TGTGCCAGCACGACTAGTCAGGTGCGTCCCTACGAGCAGTACTTC.

The V and J genes are TRBV6-4 and TRBJ1-1, with D possibly matching TRBD1 (5 bases). Germline values: CDR1 MRHNA, CDR2 SNTAGT. There are 13 residues in the CDR3. V was cut by 7 bases and J by 1 base, with 10 bases left in between. CDR3 residues: CASTQGPNTEAFF. CDR3 nucleotides: TGTGCCAGCACCCAGGGTCCGAACACTGAAGCTTTCTTT.

The CDR3 sequence: CASSPTGGRNTEAFF. The CDR3 DNA reads TGTGCCAGCAGCCCCACAGGGGGGAGGAACACTGAAGCTTTCTTT. The chain carries TRBV7-9 and TRBJ1-1; 8 positions agree with TRBD1. V trimming: 5 bases; J trimming: 1 base; junction bases outside the gene matches: 6. The CDR3 length is 15 residues. CDR1 is SEHNR, CDR2 FQNEAQ, per germline (reference sequence).

This clone was picked up one time. At one end the junction does not follow the germline gene, possibly because of a read error. CDR3 bases: TGTGCCGGGAGAGCAATAGCGGGAGCGGGGACCCAGTACTTC. Residues: CAGRAIAGAGTQYF. The chain has TRBV30 and TRBJ2-5; 9 bases match TRBD2. Germline-derived CDR1 and CDR2 are GTSNPN and SVGIG (reference sequence). This CDR3 contains 14 residues.

The chain couples TRBV7-2 to TRBJ2-1; 10 nucleotides match TRBD2. V gave up 3 bases and J gave up 4 bases; unmatched junction bases: 3. CDR1 is SGHTA and CDR2 is FQGNSA in the germline V gene. This CDR3 contains 15 residues. The CDR3 reads CASSFRTSGYNEQFF. As DNA, the CDR3 is TGTGCCAGCAGCTTTCGGACTAGCGGATACAATGAGCAGTTCTTC.

This sequence joins TRBV19 and TRBJ2-7; tentative D call: TRBD2 (6 bases). The CDR3 length is 13 residues. CDR1 is LNHDA and CDR2 is SQIVND in the germline V gene (reference sequence). V dropped 2 bases and J dropped 5 bases, with 10 bases sitting between them. CDR3 DNA sequence: TGTGCCAGTAGTATAACGGAGGGTAACGAGCAGTACTTC. It specifies CASSITEGNEQYF.

This chain links TRBV7-6 with TRBJ2-2, with 9 bases aligning to TRBD2. V lost 2 bases and J lost 3; bases outside the gene matches: 4. Per germline, CDR1 SGHVS and CDR2 FNYEAQ. This CDR3 has 16 residues. The CDR3, as DNA: TGTGCCAGCAGCTTAACATTAGCGGGAGACACCGGGGAGCTGTTTTTT. As protein: CASSLTLAGDTGELFF. Together with reference TRBV7-6 and TRBJ2-2, the CDR3 gives the full variable domain: GAGVSQSPRYKVTKRGQDVALRCDPISGHVSLYWYRQALGQGPEFLTYFNYEAQQDKSGLPNDRFSAERPEGSISTLTIQRTEQRDSAMYRCASSLTLAGDTGELFFGEGSRLTVL.

This chain links TRBV30 with TRBJ2-5; D gene uncertain. CDR1 GTSNPN and CDR2 SVGIG come from the germline V gene (reference sequence). The V end was cut by 6 bases, the J end by 5 bases, with 4 bases between. This CDR3 is built from 9 residues. This CDR3 is CACGETQYF. DNA of the CDR3: TGTGCCTGCGGGGAGACCCAGTACTTC.

CDR3 region: CASSLVSAGGAYEQYF. DNA for the CDR3: TGTGCCAGCAGCTTAGTAAGTGCTGGCGGAGCCTACGAGCAGTACTTC. The chain joins TRBV11-3 to TRBJ2-7; D is undetermined. The CDR3 extends over 16 amino acids. CDR1 and CDR2 (germline): SGHNT, YENEEA. V lost 1 base to trimming and J lost 2 bases, with 15 bases between them.

The chain uses TRBV2 and TRBJ2-7; no clear D gene. The CDR3 has 11 amino acids. The V end lost 4 bases, the J end lost 3 bases, and 4 bases lay between the germline ends. Germline V lookup: CDR1 SNHLY, CDR2 FYNNEI. The DNA for the CDR3 is TGTGCCAGCAGTGTTCACTACGAGCAGTACTTC. Its translation: CASSVHYEQYF.

This clone has only one observation. The DNA for the CDR3 is TGTGCCAGCAGTTTAGGACAGGGGCGCTCCTATGGCTACACCTTC. Amino acids: CASSLGQGRSYGYTF. This sequence joins TRBV27 and TRBJ1-2; 9 positions match TRBD1. V trimming: 2 bases; J trimming: 4 bases; junction bases outside the gene matches: 5. In germline, CDR1 is MNHEY, CDR2 SMNVEV (reference sequence). This CDR3 comprises 15 residues.

CDR3 protein: CASRYLPGLTREGGELFF. The CDR3 bases are TGTGCCAGCAGGTATCTCCCTGGACTCACCAGGGAGGGCGGGGAGCTGTTTTTT. The chain employs TRBV5-6 and TRBJ2-2, with TRBD2 matching over 7 bases. Per the germline V gene, CDR1 is SGHDT and CDR2 is YYEEEE. This CDR3 is 18 amino acids long. After removal of 5 bases from V and 7 bases from J, the junction contained 20 bases not matched to a gene.

This clone was detected a few times. The chain has TRBV5-4 and TRBJ2-1; the D gene is possibly TRBD2 (5 bases). Germline V gene sequence: CDR1 SGHNT, CDR2 YYREEE (reference sequence). The CDR3 totals 12 residues. With 7 bases removed from V and 8 bases from J, the gap between germline ends came to 13 bases. This CDR3 reads CASGSWGDEQFF. The DNA of the CDR3 is TGTGCCAGCGGGTCCTGGGGAGATGAGCAGTTCTTC.

The chain employs TRBV2 and TRBJ1-1, with D possibly being TRBD1 (5 bases). CDR1 is SNHLY, CDR2 FYNNEI, per germline. V lost 7 bases and J lost 4, with 13 bases in between. This CDR3 contains 13 residues. This chain's CDR3 is CASTYGRGTEAFF. The CDR3 coding sequence is TGTGCCAGCACCTATGGGAGGGGCACTGAAGCTTTCTTT. The whole variable domain, remainder taken from reference TRBV2 and TRBJ1-1, is EPEVTQTPSHQVTQMGQEVILRCVPISNHLYFYWYRQILGQKVEFLVSFYNNEISEKSEIFDDQFSVERPDGSNFTLKIRSTKLEDSAMYFCASTYGRGTEAFFGQGTRLTVV.

The chain employs TRBV4-1 and TRBJ1-3; a possible D gene is TRBD1 (5 bases). Germline V CDR1 and CDR2: MGHRA, YSYEKL. Trimming shortened V by 0 bases and J by 4 bases, and 13 bases separated the two germline ends. The CDR3 length is 16 residues. CDR3 protein: CASSQEFTGGGNTIYF. Here the CDR3 DNA reads TGCGCCAGCAGCCAAGAGTTTACAGGAGGGGGAAACACCATATATTTT.

The rearrangement joins TRBV5-1 to TRBJ2-3; 9 nucleotides align to TRBD1. CDR1 is SGHRS and CDR2 is YFSETQ in the germline V gene. J was trimmed by 1 base and V by 4 bases; bases with no gene match: 4. The CDR3 runs 15 residues. This CDR3 reads CASSQTGGGTDTQYF. The CDR3 coding sequence is TGCGCCAGCAGCCAGACAGGGGGAGGCACAGATACGCAGTATTTT.

V is TRBV5-6 and J is TRBJ2-7; 11 nucleotides align to TRBD2. V trimming: 4 bases; J trimming: 4 bases; junction bases outside the gene matches: 10. The CDR3 loop spans 16 amino acids. Germline values: CDR1 SGHDT, CDR2 YYEEEE. The CDR3 protein is CASSPLDSGGEYEQYF. Written as DNA, the CDR3 is TGTGCCAGCAGCCCCCTTGATAGCGGGGGGGAGTACGAGCAGTACTTC.

Only a few counts were recorded for this clone. The rearrangement links TRBV27 to TRBJ1-5; D uncertain. The CDR3 contains 14 residues. Germline V lookup: CDR1 MNHEY, CDR2 SMNVEV (reference sequence). Trimming cost V 5 bases and J 2 bases, with 10 bases left between them. The CDR3 DNA follows: TGTGCCAGCAGTATCGGCCGGGGCAATCAGCCCCAGCATTTT. Translating it yields CASSIGRGNQPQHF.

This chain links TRBV7-9 with TRBJ1-2, with TRBD1 matching 8 bases. The V gene end was trimmed by 7 bases and the J gene end by 0 bases; junction bases not matched to a gene: 10. This CDR3 is 16 amino acids long. Germline V gives CDR1 SEHNR, CDR2 FQNEAQ (reference sequence). CDR3 nucleotide sequence: TGTGCCAGCACGAATACAGGGGGGTTAACTAACTATGGCTACACCTTC. Its protein is CASTNTGGLTNYGYTF.

V is TRBV7-6 and J is TRBJ2-1; D perhaps matches TRBD1 (6 bases). The length of the CDR3 is 17 residues. Deletions cut 5 bases from V and 0 bases from J, with 17 bases between. Germline V gene sequence: CDR1 SGHVS, CDR2 FNYEAQ. CDR3 protein: CASSHGQTGSSYNEQFF. Written as DNA, the CDR3 is TGTGCCAGCAGCCACGGACAGACCGGTAGCTCCTACAATGAGCAGTTCTTC.

This clone was seen only once. This chain uses TRBV25-1 with TRBJ2-5; a weak D match, TRBD1 (5 bases). CDR1 is MGHDK, CDR2 SYGVNS, per germline. The CDR3 consists of 16 residues. The V and J ends lost 2 bases and 2 bases respectively, with 15 bases between them. DNA of the CDR3: TGTGCCAGCAGTGAACACTCCACAGGTTCTCAAGAGACCCAGTACTTC. Protein sequence: CASSEHSTGSQETQYF.

This chain joins TRBV5-1 and TRBJ1-2; 8 nucleotides agree with TRBD1. V shed 4 bases and J 8 bases; nucleotides not matched to a gene: 10. Per the germline V gene, CDR1 is SGHRS and CDR2 is YFSETQ. This CDR3 comprises 14 residues. The CDR3: CASSGATGEVGYTF. As DNA, the CDR3 is TGCGCCAGCAGCGGAGCGACAGGGGAAGTGGGCTACACCTTC.

This clone appeared a single time. As DNA, the CDR3 is TGTGCCAGCAGCCCGACACCAAGCTCCTACAATGAGCAGTTCTTC. It yields the protein CASSPTPSSYNEQFF. This sequence joins TRBV7-6 and TRBJ2-1; D gene ambiguous. CDR3 length: 15 residues. V was shortened by 5 bases and J by 0 bases, with 11 bases between the two germline ends. Germline loops: CDR1 SGHVS, CDR2 FNYEAQ.

This clone has only a few counts. The V call is TRBV6-6, the J call TRBJ2-7, with 9 positions matching TRBD1. Trimming at V came to 6 bases and at J to 5 bases, leaving 11 bases not matched to a gene. The CDR3 spans 15 residues. Germline V gene sequence: CDR1 MNHNY, CDR2 SVGAGI (reference sequence). CDR3 loop: CASRPTGDRDHEQYF. The CDR3 DNA follows: TGTGCCAGCAGACCTACCGGGGACAGGGATCACGAGCAGTACTTC.

This chain uses TRBV5-1 with TRBJ2-5; 7 bases match TRBD1. Trimming removed 0 bases from V and 4 bases from J; junction bases left unmatched: 6. CDR3 size: 15 residues. Germline CDR1 is SGHRS and CDR2 is YFSETQ. The CDR3 spells CASSLGDRAVETQYF. DNA of the CDR3: TGCGCCAGCAGCTTGGGTGACAGGGCCGTAGAGACCCAGTACTTC.

The V gene is TRBV5-1, the J gene TRBJ2-3; TRBD1 matches 11 bases. This CDR3 contains 14 residues. Unmatched junction bases numbered 1, after V lost 4 bases and J lost 3 bases. The germline V gene has CDR1 SGHRS and CDR2 YFSETQ. CDR3 nucleotides: TGCGCCAGCAGCGGGACAGGGGGGACAGATACGCAGTATTTT. Protein: CASSGTGGTDTQYF.

This clone was detected only once. The chain employs TRBV2 and TRBJ2-3; 7 nucleotides line up with TRBD1. The CDR3 is 14 residues long. Looked up from germline, CDR1 is SNHLY and CDR2 is FYNNEI. The trim removed 9 bases at V and 4 bases at J, leaving 10 bases unmatched. The CDR3 region has the DNA TGTGCCAGTTCCCGGGACAGTCGGCCAGATACGCAGTATTTT. It is translated as CASSRDSRPDTQYF.

This chain uses TRBV5-1 with TRBJ1-6; TRBD1 aligns across 10 bases. CDR3 length: 14 residues. The junction had 2 bases not matched to a gene; V was cut back by 3 bases and J by 8 bases. Germline V gene sequence: CDR1 SGHRS, CDR2 YFSETQ. CDR3 amino acids: CASSSGTGDSPLHF. CDR3 DNA sequence: TGCGCCAGCAGCTCGGGGACAGGGGATTCACCCCTCCACTTT.

This clone came up many times. This chain connects TRBV7-9 to TRBJ2-7; 7 positions agree with TRBD2. Germline V CDR1 and CDR2: SEHNR, FQNEAQ (reference sequence). The junction had 12 bases not matched to a gene; V was cut back by 5 bases and J by 5 bases. The CDR3 is 15 amino acids. For the CDR3, the DNA is TGTGCCAGCAGCCCATCCGTGGGAGGGTCCCACGAGCAGTACTTC. Translating it yields CASSPSVGGSHEQYF.

The V gene is TRBV7-2, the J gene TRBJ2-1, with D possibly being TRBD2 (6 bases). The CDR3 is 14 residues long. Germline assignment: CDR1 SGHTA and CDR2 FQGNSA. The V end lost 2 bases, the J end lost 9 bases, and 14 bases lay between the germline ends. Here the CDR3 reads CASSLNAGLSEQFF. Written as DNA, the CDR3 is TGTGCCAGCAGCTTAAACGCGGGATTATCTGAGCAGTTCTTC.